What follows are 3 T cell receptor beta chains derived from one specimen sequenced in a study of blood T cell repertoires in COVID-19. TCRdb's table, derived via immunoSEQ multiplex PCR, lists solely in-frame clones and lacks some. The sample has around 130,000 clones, 75% to 90% seen once; the top ten hold approximately 27%. The specimen sequenced was peripheral blood. Every receptor here comes from a man aged 65-85 years with active or convalescent COVID-19.

This chain joins TRBV11-2 and TRBJ2-4; TRBD2 agrees at 7 bases. The trim removed 5 bases at V and 2 bases at J, leaving 3 bases unmatched. This CDR3 contains 14 residues. Per germline, CDR1 SGHAT and CDR2 FQNNGV. This chain's CDR3 is CASSAGVPKNIQYF. Here the CDR3 DNA reads TGTGCCAGCAGCGCGGGGGTGCCCAAAAACATTCAGTACTTC.

At least ten counts were recorded for this clone. The rearrangement links TRBV19 to TRBJ2-3; the D gene is possibly TRBD2 (5 bases). This CDR3 contains 19 residues. Germline V gene data show CDR1 as LNHDA and CDR2 as SQIVND (reference sequence). Trimming left V 2 bases short and J 0 bases short, with 21 bases between. The CDR3 DNA sequence: TGTGCCAGTAGTATATTGTATCTTGGGGAGACCTATAGCACAGATACGCAGTATTTT. It encodes CASSILYLGETYSTDTQYF.

V gene TRBV28 combines with J gene TRBJ2-1; 13 bases line up with TRBD2. Germline V CDR1 and CDR2: MDHEN, SYDVKM. With 5 bases clipped from V and 3 bases from J, the junction kept 4 bases outside the gene matches. The CDR3 covers 16 residues. CDR3 DNA: TGTGCCAGCAGTCCGGGGACTAGCGGGATCTACAATGAGCAGTTCTTC. Its translation: CASSPGTSGIYNEQFF.